This entry lists 22 T cell receptor beta chains sequenced from one sample in a study of breast tumors, draining lymph nodes, adjacent tissues. MiXCR, run by TCRdb on the multiplex PCR reads, gives a single entry per CDR3 protein. Among about 140,000 distinct CDR3 sequences listed, around a third were seen once. Axillary draining lymph nodes of breast cancer patients supplied the node samples. Specimen: axillary lymph node tissue. Receptor source: a female donor with breast cancer. Some clones in this sample may be carry-over from other donors' samples.

This clonotype occurred a few times. V is TRBV16 and J is TRBJ1-1; D not certain. The germline V gene encodes CDR1 KGHSY and CDR2 FQNENV. The germline V and J ends were trimmed by 4 bases and 0 bases, with 6 bases remaining between them. This CDR3 comprises 13 residues. Written as DNA, the CDR3 is TGTGCCAGCAGCCGAGGCATGAACACTGAAGCTTTCTTT. Its translation is CASSRGMNTEAFF.

This clonotype was recorded many times. This rearrangement joins TRBV25-1 to TRBJ1-6; a weak D match, TRBD1 (6 bases). This CDR3 is 14 amino acids long. Germline-derived CDR1 and CDR2 are MGHDK and SYGVNS. Trimming stripped 5 bases from V and 8 bases from J, with 13 bases between. The CDR3 DNA is TGTGCCAGCAGTTACAGGGTAGCTCATTCACCCCTCCACTTT. As protein: CASSYRVAHSPLHF.

The rearrangement links TRBV10-3 to TRBJ1-1; tentatively, D is TRBD1 (5 bases). Germline-derived CDR1 and CDR2 are ENHRY and SYGVKD. Trimming pared 7 bases from V and 1 base from J, leaving 10 bases between. This CDR3 is 13 amino acids long. The CDR3 region is CAITKTENTEAFF. The CDR3 bases are TGTGCCATCACCAAGACAGAGAACACTGAAGCTTTCTTT.

The genes are TRBV29-1 and TRBJ1-3, with a possible D match to TRBD1 (5 bases). There are 12 residues in the CDR3. Germline V gene lookup returns CDR1 SQVTM and CDR2 ANQGSEA. Trimming removed 4 bases at V and 4 bases at J, with 8 bases between. CDR3 region: CSVAGIGNTIYF. CDR3 nucleotides: TGCAGCGTTGCAGGGATCGGAAACACCATATATTTT.

Remarks on this clonotype: A read error may be the cause here, since a much bigger clone is one base away. This chain links TRBV5-1 with TRBJ2-1, with D unclear. Germline CDR1 SGHRS, CDR2 YFSETQ. The CDR3 runs to 15 residues. The DNA of the CDR3 is TGCGCCAGCAGCTTGGTTCGTAGCTCCTACAATGGGCAGTTCTTC. Residues: CASSLVRSSYNGQFF.

The rearrangement links TRBV14 to TRBJ1-1; a weak D match, TRBD1 (5 bases). The length of the CDR3 is 16 residues. Germline V gives CDR1 SGHDN, CDR2 FVKESK. V lost 6 bases to trimming and J lost 4 bases, with 21 bases between them. CDR3 DNA: TGTGCCAGCAGGGACATTACGAAAGGAGGGGCCACTGAAGCTTTCTTT. Its protein product is CASRDITKGGATEAFF.

This clonotype came up many times. The chain has TRBV5-1 and TRBJ2-3; TRBD2 matches at 14 bases. V shed 7 bases, J shed 4 bases, and the junction held 8 bases outside the gene matches. Germline assignment: CDR1 SGHRS and CDR2 YFSETQ. This CDR3 comprises 16 residues. The CDR3 reads CASHGLAGGSADTQYF. The CDR3 nucleotides are TGCGCCAGCCACGGACTAGCGGGGGGTAGTGCAGATACGCAGTATTTT.

Ten or more counts support this clonotype. V usage is TRBV27 and J usage is TRBJ2-1; D is unresolved. Germline-derived CDR1 and CDR2 are MNHEY and SMNVEV (reference sequence). V was clipped by 5 bases and J by 10 bases, with 15 bases between them. This CDR3 has 13 residues. CDR3 coding DNA: TGTGCCAGCAGTACAAACGGACGTGCGGAGCAGTTCTTC. Amino acid sequence: CASSTNGRAEQFF.

This clonotype has a count of ten or more. The chain couples TRBV6-6 to TRBJ2-5, with 9 bases identical to TRBD1. This CDR3 is 16 amino acids long. V gave up 6 bases and J gave up 1 base; unmatched junction bases: 9. CDR1 and CDR2 (germline): MNHNY, SVGAGI (reference sequence). The CDR3 spells CASSIRGQGSQETQYF. Written as DNA, the CDR3 is TGTGCCAGCAGCATACGTGGACAGGGGTCCCAAGAGACCCAGTACTTC.

The genes are TRBV5-1 and TRBJ2-5; D uncertain. With 4 bases removed from V and 9 bases from J, the gap between germline ends came to 22 bases. The CDR3 is 15 residues long. CDR1 is SGHRS and CDR2 is YFSETQ in the germline V gene. The CDR3 reads CASSHSTKGHEAQYF. The CDR3 DNA follows: TGCGCCAGCAGCCACAGCACGAAAGGGCACGAGGCCCAGTACTTC.

This clonotype showed up many times. Relative to the germline gene, one junction end is altered; a read error may explain this. This rearrangement joins TRBV5-1 to TRBJ1-4; D gene ambiguous. The CDR3 sequence is 13 residues long. Per germline, CDR1 SGHRS and CDR2 YFSETQ. This CDR3 reads CASSFGENENLFF. CDR3 in DNA: TGCGCCAGCAGCTTTGGGGAAAATGAAAACCTGTTTTTT.

A remark on this clonotype: Its ends do not fully match the called genes, so a read error is possible. This chain links TRBV20-1 with TRBJ1-1; TRBD1 matches 7 bases. The CDR3 is 14 residues long. The germline V gene has CDR1 DFQATT and CDR2 SNEGSKA (reference sequence). This chain's CDR3 is CGARGQGGYTEAFF. CDR3 nucleotide sequence: TGCGGTGCTAGGGGTCAGGGGGGGTACACTGAAGCTTTCTTT.

Notes on this clonotype: At one end, the junction sequence differs from germline, possibly due to a read error. The genes are TRBV5-6 and TRBJ1-3; D ambiguous. The CDR3 totals 13 residues. In germline, CDR1 is SGHDT, CDR2 YYEEEE. CDR3 loop: CASSFGSGNAIYF. The CDR3 region has the DNA TGTGCCAGCAGCTTCGGGTCCGGAAACGCCATATATTTT.

This clonotype was counted a few times. This sequence may be a read error, since a much larger clone differs from it by one base. The J gene is TRBJ2-6, the V gene TRBV30; possible D gene TRBD1, 5 bases. Germline V gene sequence: CDR1 GTSNPN, CDR2 SVGIG (reference sequence). CDR3 size: 15 residues. Trimming stripped 1 base from V and 2 bases from J, with 9 bases between. The CDR3 loop reads CAWSGSRAGANVLTF. CDR3 bases: TGTGCCTGGAGTGGAAGCAGGGCTGGGGCCAACGTCCTGACTTTC.

This clonotype was seen repeatedly, ten times or more. The genes are TRBV4-2 and TRBJ2-1; D remains ambiguous. Trimming cost V 0 bases and J 9 bases, with 24 bases left between them. Germline CDR1 LGHNA, CDR2 YNFKEQ. The CDR3 is 18 amino acids. The CDR3 here is CASSQDFYPDEVGVEQFF. DNA for the CDR3: TGTGCCAGCAGCCAAGACTTTTACCCGGACGAGGTGGGTGTTGAGCAGTTCTTC.

This clonotype was counted at least ten times. V gene TRBV7-9 combines with J gene TRBJ1-2; the D gene is possibly TRBD1 (5 bases). V lost 1 base and J lost 8, with 17 bases in between. The CDR3 is 15 amino acids. CDR1 and CDR2 from the germline V gene are SEHNR and FQNEAQ (reference sequence). In DNA, the CDR3 is TGTGCCAGCAGCTTAGAAGTTCCAGGGCGAGGAGGCTACACCTTC. This encodes CASSLEVPGRGGYTF.

This sequence joins TRBV29-1 and TRBJ2-5; D remains unclear. The CDR3 has 11 residues. The ends were cut back, 3 bases at V and 7 bases at J, with 9 bases in the middle. Germline loops: CDR1 SQVTM, CDR2 ANQGSEA. The CDR3, as DNA: TGCAGCGTTGACAGGTGGGGGACCCAGTACTTC. Translated: CSVDRWGTQYF.

This clonotype was counted ten times or more. The rearrangement joins TRBV9 to TRBJ1-5; 8 bases fit TRBD1. V shed 2 bases and J 7 bases; nucleotides not matched to a gene: 5. The CDR3 totals 14 residues. CDR1 and CDR2 (germline): SGDLS, YYNGEE. DNA of the CDR3: TGTGCCAGCAGCGTGACAGGGGTCGGCCAGCCCCAGCATTTT. It yields the protein CASSVTGVGQPQHF.

This clonotype occurred many times. V usage is TRBV30 and J usage is TRBJ1-2; tentative D call: TRBD1 (5 bases). This CDR3 is 13 amino acids long. Germline CDR1 and CDR2: GTSNPN and SVGIG (reference sequence). V gave up 0 bases and J gave up 4 bases, with 9 bases separating them. The CDR3 DNA reads as TGTGCCTGGAGTGTTACAGGCGTCTATGGCTACACCTTC. Its protein product is CAWSVTGVYGYTF.

This clonotype has a count of ten or more. The rearrangement uses TRBV30 and TRBJ2-3; D may match TRBD1 or TRBD2 (6 bases each). Germline V gene lookup returns CDR1 GTSNPN and CDR2 SVGIG (reference sequence). CDR3 length: 15 residues. V gave up 4 bases and J gave up 0 bases, with 14 bases separating them. This CDR3 reads CAWNEQGLSTDTQYF. The CDR3 coding sequence is TGTGCCTGGAATGAACAGGGACTTAGCACAGATACGCAGTATTTT.

To note about this clonotype: A much larger clone differs from this one at a single base, so this may be a read error. The chain carries TRBV7-6 and TRBJ1-3, with TRBD1 as a possible D gene (6 bases). The CDR3 covers 17 residues. Germline V CDR1 and CDR2: SGHVS, FNYEAQ. The CDR3 loop is CASSQNTGWESGNPIHF. CDR3 nucleotides: TGTGCCAGCAGCCAAAACACAGGGTGGGAGTCTGGAAACCCCATACATTTT.

The V and J genes are TRBV20-1 and TRBJ1-2; D is perhaps TRBD1 (5 bases). V was cut by 1 base and J by 3 bases, with 9 bases left in between. Germline CDR1 DFQATT, CDR2 SNEGSKA (reference sequence). This CDR3 has 13 residues. The CDR3 region has the DNA TGCAGTGCTAGAGGGGACGGACACTATGGCTACACCTTC. Translation: CSARGDGHYGYTF.